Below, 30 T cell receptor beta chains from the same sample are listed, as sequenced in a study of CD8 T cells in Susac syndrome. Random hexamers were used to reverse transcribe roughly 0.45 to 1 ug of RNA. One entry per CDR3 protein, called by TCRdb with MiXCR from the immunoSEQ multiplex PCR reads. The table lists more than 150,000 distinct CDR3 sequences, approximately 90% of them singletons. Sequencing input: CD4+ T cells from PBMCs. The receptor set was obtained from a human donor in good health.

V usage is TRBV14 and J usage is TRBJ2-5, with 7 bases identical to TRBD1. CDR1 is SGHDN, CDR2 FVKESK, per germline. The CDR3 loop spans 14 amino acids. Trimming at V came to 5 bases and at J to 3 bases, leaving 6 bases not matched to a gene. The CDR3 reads CASSFGTAEETQYF. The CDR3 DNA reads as TGTGCCAGCAGCTTCGGGACAGCCGAAGAGACCCAGTACTTC.

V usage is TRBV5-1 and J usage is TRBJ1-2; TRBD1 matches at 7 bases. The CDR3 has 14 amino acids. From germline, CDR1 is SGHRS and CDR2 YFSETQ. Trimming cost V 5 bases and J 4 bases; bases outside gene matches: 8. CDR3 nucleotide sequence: TGCGCCAGCAGTTATGAGGGGGCAGGCTATGGCTACACCTTC. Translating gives CASSYEGAGYGYTF.

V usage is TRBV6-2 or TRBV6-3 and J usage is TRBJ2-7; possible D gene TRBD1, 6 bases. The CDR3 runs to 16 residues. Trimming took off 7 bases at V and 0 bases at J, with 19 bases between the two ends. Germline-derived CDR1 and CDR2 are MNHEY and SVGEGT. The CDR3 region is CASTTPWGPSSYEQYF. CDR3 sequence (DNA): TGTGCCAGCACCACACCTTGGGGGCCTAGCTCCTACGAGCAGTACTTC.

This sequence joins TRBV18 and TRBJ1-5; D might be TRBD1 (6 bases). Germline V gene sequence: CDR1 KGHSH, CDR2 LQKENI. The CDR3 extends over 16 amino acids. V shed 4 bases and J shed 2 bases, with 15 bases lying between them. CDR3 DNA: TGTGCCAGCTCACACAAGGGGGGAGTGGGCAATCAGCCCCAGCATTTT. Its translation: CASSHKGGVGNQPQHF.

In nucleotides, the CDR3 is TGTGCCACCACAGGGGGTACAAGCCCTTGGGAGACCCAGTACTTC. Translation gives CATTGGTSPWETQYF. The chain has TRBV24-1 and TRBJ2-5; 7 bases line up with TRBD1. The germline V gene encodes CDR1 KGHDR and CDR2 SFDVKD. V shed 8 bases, J shed 5 bases, and the junction held 13 bases outside the gene matches. This CDR3 spans 15 amino acids.

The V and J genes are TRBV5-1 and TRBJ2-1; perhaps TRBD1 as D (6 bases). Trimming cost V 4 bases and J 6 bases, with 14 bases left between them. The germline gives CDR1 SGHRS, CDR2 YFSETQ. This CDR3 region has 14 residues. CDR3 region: CASSQQNRVNEQFF. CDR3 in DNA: TGCGCCAGCAGCCAACAGAACAGGGTCAATGAGCAGTTCTTC.

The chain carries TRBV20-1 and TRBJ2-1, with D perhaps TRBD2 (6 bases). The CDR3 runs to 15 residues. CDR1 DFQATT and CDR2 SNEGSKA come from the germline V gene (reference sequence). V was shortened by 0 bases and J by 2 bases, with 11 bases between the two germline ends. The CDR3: CSARDTSRTYNEQFF. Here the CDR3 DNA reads TGCAGTGCTAGAGATACTAGCCGGACCTACAATGAGCAGTTCTTC.

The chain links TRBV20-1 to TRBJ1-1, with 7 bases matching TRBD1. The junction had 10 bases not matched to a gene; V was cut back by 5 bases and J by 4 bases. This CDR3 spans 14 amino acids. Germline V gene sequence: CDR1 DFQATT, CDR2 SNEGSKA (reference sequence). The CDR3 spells CSAPDIQGGTEAFF. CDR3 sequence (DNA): TGCAGTGCTCCGGATATTCAGGGGGGCACTGAAGCTTTCTTT.

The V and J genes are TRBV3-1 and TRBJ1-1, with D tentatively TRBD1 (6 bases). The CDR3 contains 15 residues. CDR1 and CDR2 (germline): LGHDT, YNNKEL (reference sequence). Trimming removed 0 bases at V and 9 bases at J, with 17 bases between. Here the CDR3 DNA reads TGTGCCAGCAGCCAAGAAGGGGGAGGCCCTGGAAAAGCTTTCTTT. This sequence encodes CASSQEGGGPGKAFF.

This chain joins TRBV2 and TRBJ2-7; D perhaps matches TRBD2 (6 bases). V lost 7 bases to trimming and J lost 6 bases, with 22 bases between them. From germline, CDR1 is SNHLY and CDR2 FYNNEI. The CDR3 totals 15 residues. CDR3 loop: CASIIYGGAGGEQYF. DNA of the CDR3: TGTGCCAGCATAATTTATGGAGGCGCCGGGGGCGAGCAGTACTTC. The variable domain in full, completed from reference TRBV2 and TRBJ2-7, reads EPEVTQTPSHQVTQMGQEVILRCVPISNHLYFYWYRQILGQKVEFLVSFYNNEISEKSEIFDDQFSVERPDGSNFTLKIRSTKLEDSAMYFCASIIYGGAGGEQYFGPGTRLTVT.

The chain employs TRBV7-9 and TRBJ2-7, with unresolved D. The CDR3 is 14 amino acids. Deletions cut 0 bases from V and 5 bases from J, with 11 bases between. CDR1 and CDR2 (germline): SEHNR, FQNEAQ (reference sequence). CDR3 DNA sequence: TGTGCCAGCAGCTTAGCGCACCTCATCCACGAGCAGTACTTC. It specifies CASSLAHLIHEQYF.

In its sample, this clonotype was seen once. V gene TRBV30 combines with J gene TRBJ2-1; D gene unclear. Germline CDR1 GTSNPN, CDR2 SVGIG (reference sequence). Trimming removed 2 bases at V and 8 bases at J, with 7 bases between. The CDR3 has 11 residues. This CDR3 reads CAWSLVDEQFF. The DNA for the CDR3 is TGTGCCTGGAGTCTCGTCGATGAGCAGTTCTTC.

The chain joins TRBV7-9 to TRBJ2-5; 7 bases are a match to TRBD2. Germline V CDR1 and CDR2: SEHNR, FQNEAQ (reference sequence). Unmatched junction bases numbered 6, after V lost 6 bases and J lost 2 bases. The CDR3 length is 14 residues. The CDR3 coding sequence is TGTGCCAGCAGAGCGGGGACGGGGCAAGAGACCCAGTACTTC. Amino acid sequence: CASRAGTGQETQYF. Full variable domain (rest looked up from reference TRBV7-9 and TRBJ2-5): DTGVSQNPRHKITKRGQNVTFRCDPISEHNRLYWYRQTLGQGPEFLTYFQNEAQLEKSRLLSDRFSAERPKGSFSTLEIQRTEQGDSAMYLCASRAGTGQETQYFGPGTRLLVL.

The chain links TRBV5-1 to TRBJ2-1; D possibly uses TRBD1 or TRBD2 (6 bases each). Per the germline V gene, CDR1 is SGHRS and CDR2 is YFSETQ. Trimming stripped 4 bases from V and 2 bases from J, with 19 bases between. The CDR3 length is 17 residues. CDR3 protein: CASSPRGLGLTYNEQFF. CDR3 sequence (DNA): TGCGCCAGCAGCCCCCGGGGGCTGGGGCTAACCTACAATGAGCAGTTCTTC.

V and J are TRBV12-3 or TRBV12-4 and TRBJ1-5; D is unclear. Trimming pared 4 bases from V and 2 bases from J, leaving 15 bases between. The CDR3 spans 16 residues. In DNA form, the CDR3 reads TGTGCCAGCAGTTCGGACCCACTCGGGGGCAATCAGCCCCAGCATTTT. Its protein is CASSSDPLGGNQPQHF.

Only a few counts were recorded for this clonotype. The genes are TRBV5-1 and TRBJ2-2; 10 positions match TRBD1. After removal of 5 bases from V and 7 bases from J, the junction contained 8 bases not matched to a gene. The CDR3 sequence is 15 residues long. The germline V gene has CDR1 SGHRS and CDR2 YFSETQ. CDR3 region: CASSRQGAPDGELFF. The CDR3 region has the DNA TGCGCCAGCAGTCGACAGGGGGCTCCCGACGGGGAGCTGTTTTTT.

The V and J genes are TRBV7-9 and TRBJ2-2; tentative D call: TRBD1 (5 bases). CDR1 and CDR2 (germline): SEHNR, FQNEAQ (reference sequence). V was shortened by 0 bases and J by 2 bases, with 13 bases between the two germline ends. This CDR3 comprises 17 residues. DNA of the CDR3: TGTGCCAGCAGCTTAGCGCAGACAGCCCTAAACACCGGGGAGCTGTTTTTT. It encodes CASSLAQTALNTGELFF.

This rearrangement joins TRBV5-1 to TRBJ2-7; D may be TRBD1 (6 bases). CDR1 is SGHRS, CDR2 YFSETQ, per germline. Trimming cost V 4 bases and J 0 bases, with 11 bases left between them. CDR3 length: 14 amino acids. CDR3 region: CASSQDRASYEQYF. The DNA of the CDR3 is TGCGCCAGCAGCCAGGACAGAGCCTCCTACGAGCAGTACTTC.

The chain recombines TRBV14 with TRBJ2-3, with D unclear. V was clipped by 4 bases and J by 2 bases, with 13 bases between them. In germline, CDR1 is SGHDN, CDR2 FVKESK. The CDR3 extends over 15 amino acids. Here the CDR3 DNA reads TGTGCCAGCAGCCTCGCGGTGGGTAACACAGATACGCAGTATTTT. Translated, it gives CASSLAVGNTDTQYF.

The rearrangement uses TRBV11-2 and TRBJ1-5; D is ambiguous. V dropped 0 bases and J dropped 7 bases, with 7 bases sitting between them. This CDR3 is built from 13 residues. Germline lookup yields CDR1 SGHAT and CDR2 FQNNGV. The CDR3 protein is CASSLDEPQPQHF. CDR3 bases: TGTGCCAGCAGCTTAGATGAGCCGCAGCCCCAGCATTTT.

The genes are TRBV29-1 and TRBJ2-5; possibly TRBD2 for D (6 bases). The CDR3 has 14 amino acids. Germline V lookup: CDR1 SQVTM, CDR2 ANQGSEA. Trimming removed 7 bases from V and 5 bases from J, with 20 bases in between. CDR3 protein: CSAAPAGLRETQYF. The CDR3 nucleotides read TGCAGCGCCGCCCCAGCGGGCCTGCGGGAGACCCAGTACTTC.

The DNA for the CDR3 is TGCAGCGTTGAAACTCTACTAGCCAAAAACATTCAGTACTTC. This codes for CSVETLLAKNIQYF. The V gene is TRBV29-1, the J gene TRBJ2-4; D remains unclear. V lost 2 bases and J 0 bases, leaving 8 bases between the germline ends. This CDR3 region has 14 residues. Germline V gene data show CDR1 as SQVTM and CDR2 as ANQGSEA.

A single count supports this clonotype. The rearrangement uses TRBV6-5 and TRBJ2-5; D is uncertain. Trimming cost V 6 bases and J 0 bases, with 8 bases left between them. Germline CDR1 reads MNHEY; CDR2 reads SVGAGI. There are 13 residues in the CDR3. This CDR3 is CASSPQYQETQYF. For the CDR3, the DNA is TGTGCCAGCAGCCCTCAGTACCAAGAGACCCAGTACTTC.

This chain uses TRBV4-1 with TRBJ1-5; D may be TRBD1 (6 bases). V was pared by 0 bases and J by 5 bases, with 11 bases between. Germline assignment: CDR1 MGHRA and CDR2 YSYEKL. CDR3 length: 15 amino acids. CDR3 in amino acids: CASSQEGARDQPQHF. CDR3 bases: TGCGCCAGCAGCCAAGAGGGGGCCAGAGATCAGCCCCAGCATTTT.

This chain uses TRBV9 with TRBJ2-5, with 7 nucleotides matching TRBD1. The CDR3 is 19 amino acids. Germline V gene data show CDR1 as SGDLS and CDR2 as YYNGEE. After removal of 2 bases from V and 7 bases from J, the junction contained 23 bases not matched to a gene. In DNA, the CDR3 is TGTGCCAGCAGCGTTTACCCAAGATGGGAAGGGGGCGGAGAAGGGACCCAGTACTTC. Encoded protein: CASSVYPRWEGGGEGTQYF.

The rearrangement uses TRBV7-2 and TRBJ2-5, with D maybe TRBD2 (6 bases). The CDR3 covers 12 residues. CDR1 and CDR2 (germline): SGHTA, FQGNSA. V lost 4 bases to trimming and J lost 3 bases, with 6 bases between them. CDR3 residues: CASSWTKETQYF. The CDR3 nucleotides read TGTGCCAGCAGCTGGACTAAAGAGACCCAGTACTTC. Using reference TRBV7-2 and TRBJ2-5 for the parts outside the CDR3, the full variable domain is GAGVSQSPSNKVTEKGKDVELRCDPISGHTALYWYRQSLGQGLEFLIYFQGNSAPDKSGLPSDRFSAERTGGSVSTLTIQRTQQEDSAVYLCASSWTKETQYFGPGTRLLVL.

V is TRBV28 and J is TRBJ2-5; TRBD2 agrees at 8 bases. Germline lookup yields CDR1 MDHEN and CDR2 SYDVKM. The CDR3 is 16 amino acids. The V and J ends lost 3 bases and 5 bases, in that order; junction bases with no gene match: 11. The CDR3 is CASSFTSGRGPETQYF. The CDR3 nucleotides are TGTGCCAGCAGTTTTACTAGCGGAAGAGGCCCGGAGACCCAGTACTTC.

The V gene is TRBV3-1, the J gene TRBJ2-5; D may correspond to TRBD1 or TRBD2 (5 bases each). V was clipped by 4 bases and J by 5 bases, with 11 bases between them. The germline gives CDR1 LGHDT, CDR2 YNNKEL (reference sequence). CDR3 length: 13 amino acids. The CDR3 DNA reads TGTGCCAGCAGCCCAGACTGGGGGGAGACCCAGTACTTC. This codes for CASSPDWGETQYF.

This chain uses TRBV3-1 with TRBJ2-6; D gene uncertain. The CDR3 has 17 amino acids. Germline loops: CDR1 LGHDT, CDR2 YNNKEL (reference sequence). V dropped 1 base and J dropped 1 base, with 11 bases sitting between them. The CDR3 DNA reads TGTGCCAGCAGCCAAGGCACGCCGACGTCTGGGGCCAACGTCCTGACTTTC. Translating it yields CASSQGTPTSGANVLTF.

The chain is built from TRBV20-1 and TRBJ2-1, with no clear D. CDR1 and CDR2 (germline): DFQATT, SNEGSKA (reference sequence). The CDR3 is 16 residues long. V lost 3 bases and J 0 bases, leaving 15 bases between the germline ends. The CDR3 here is CSASPHAGYSYNEQFF. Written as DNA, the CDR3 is TGCAGTGCTAGCCCCCACGCTGGTTACTCCTACAATGAGCAGTTCTTC.